Given below is one TCR beta chain in context. What it recognizes is unknown. The data originate from a study of T cells expressing NK-cell markers. Overall study context: The TCR beta repertoires were obtained from sorted CD3+CD56+NKG2C+, CD3+CD56+NKG2C- and CD3+CD56-NKG2C+ T cells.

From its re-call of the 5' RACE reads, TCRdb lists each CDR3 protein once, without DNA. Its listing shows about 260,000 distinct CDR3 sequences. Study-level points and caveats: Four donors likewise had their CD3+CD56-NKG2C+ fraction led by these clonotypes. As a fraction of CD8+ T cells, dominant NKG2C+ clonotypes reached roughly 1.0-7.5% in 5 or 6 donors.

CDR1 is SQVTM, CDR2 ANQGSEA, per germline. The CDR3 runs to 15 residues. The V gene is TRBV29-1, the J gene TRBJ2-2; the TRBD1 assignment by TCRdb is unverifiable without DNA. The TCR was taken from a man aged 18 to 30 in good health. Sequencing used blood T cells: a sorted CD56 or NKG2C T cell subset, CD4+ or CD8+ T cells, or bulk PBMC T cells (not recorded which). CDR3 sequence reads: CSGRQGPLNTGELFF.